The TCR beta chain under discussion was sequenced for a study of blood T cell repertoires in COVID-19. As for the study in general: Samples taken during acute and convalescent COVID-19 were collected in the United States, Italy and Spain. From T cells, B-cell-depleted T cells, or PBMCs came the material, which was cDNA or gDNA.

In the original analysis: Scientists estimated how many nucleated cells there were by amplifying reference gene primers. Only in-frame clones appear in the TCRdb table, and some are missing; sequencing was by immunoSEQ multiplex PCR. V and J calls and clone size come straight from that table; D and trimming were deduced from the DNA. The sample records 100,000 to 110,000 clones, around 85% being singletons. The V segment lost 5 bases and the J segment 1 base; nucleotides outside the gene matches: 3. This CDR3 contains 15 residues. Germline lookup yields CDR1 SGHVS and CDR2 FNYEAQ. The sample taken for sequencing was peripheral blood. This TCR derives from a middle-aged man with active or convalescent COVID-19. This chain joins TRBV7-6 and TRBJ2-3; 10 nucleotides line up with TRBD2. The CDR3 coding sequence is TGTGCCAGCAGCCTTCTAGCGGGGGGCACAGATACGCAGTATTTT. It codes for CASSLLAGGTDTQYF.